One and the same sample provided the 10 T cell receptor beta chains below, sequenced in a study of T cells in Graves' hyperthyroidism and ophthalmopathy. Amplification yielded TCR beta CDR3 regions, with RNA transcripts as the source. Initially, a first-round RT-PCR of the TCR CDR3 employed the HTBI primer set. MiXCR was run by TCRdb on the multiplex PCR reads, yielding one entry per CDR3 protein. The sample has more than 650,000 distinct CDR3 sequences, around 13% seen once. Input material: blood. The source is a woman under 30 with Graves' hyperthyroidism.

In its sample, this clonotype was seen once. The V gene is TRBV19, the J gene TRBJ2-7; TRBD2 aligns across 9 bases. The CDR3 is 16 amino acids. The V gene's germline CDR1 is LNHDA and CDR2 SQIVND (reference sequence). The ends lost 3 bases at V and 2 bases at J; junction bases unmatched: 8. CDR3 sequence: CASSISSGRTPYEQYF. CDR3 sequence (DNA): TGTGCCAGTAGTATTTCCAGCGGGAGGACTCCCTACGAGCAGTACTTC.

The gene calls are TRBV5-1 and TRBJ2-7; D remains unclear. This CDR3 is built from 13 residues. Germline CDR1 and CDR2: SGHRS and YFSETQ. Trimming stripped 4 bases from V and 3 bases from J, with 11 bases between. The CDR3 loop is CASSDLNSYEQYF. The CDR3 nucleotides read TGCGCCAGCAGCGACCTTAACAGCTACGAGCAGTACTTC.

The CDR3 nucleotides are TGCAGTGCATGGGACCCGAACACCGGGGAGCTGTTTTTT. Its translation is CSAWDPNTGELFF. The chain has TRBV20-1 and TRBJ2-2, with D perhaps being TRBD1 or TRBD2 (5 bases each). CDR3 size: 13 residues. Germline V gene sequence: CDR1 DFQATT, CDR2 SNEGSKA (reference sequence). Trimming pared 6 bases from V and 0 bases from J, leaving 8 bases between.

This clonotype was observed a handful of times. Here the CDR3 DNA reads TGCGCCAGCAGGGGCTTTGGTACGCAGTATTTT. This gives the protein CASRGFGTQYF. This rearrangement joins TRBV10-2 to TRBJ2-3, with D unresolved. Trimming took off 6 bases at V and 8 bases at J, with 9 bases between the two ends. CDR3 length: 11 amino acids. Germline CDR1 reads WSHSY; CDR2 reads SAAADI.

The chain employs TRBV27 and TRBJ2-7; 10 bases agree with TRBD1. This CDR3 comprises 14 residues. Germline V lookup: CDR1 MNHEY, CDR2 SMNVEV (reference sequence). Losses at the gene ends were 4 bases for V and 3 bases for J; bases not matched to a gene: 3. In nucleotides, the CDR3 is TGTGCCAGCAGTTACGGACAGGGGGGCTACGAGCAGTACTTC. This codes for CASSYGQGGYEQYF.

This clonotype turned up a few times. The J gene is TRBJ1-3, the V gene TRBV4-1, with a tentative D call TRBD1 (5 bases). The CDR3 runs to 14 residues. Germline loops: CDR1 MGHRA, CDR2 YSYEKL. The germline V and J ends were trimmed by 3 bases and 2 bases, with 8 bases remaining between them. The CDR3 sequence is CASSQLRAGNTIYF. Written as DNA, the CDR3 is TGCGCCAGCAGCCAGCTCAGGGCTGGAAACACCATATATTTT.

The V gene is TRBV7-9, the J gene TRBJ2-1, with TRBD2 identical over 13 bases. Looked up from germline, CDR1 is SEHNR and CDR2 is FQNEAQ (reference sequence). The CDR3 spans 17 residues. The ends lost 5 bases at V and 5 bases at J; junction bases unmatched: 9. The CDR3 is CASSPPGTSGINNEQFF. The CDR3 DNA is TGTGCCAGCAGCCCCCCGGGGACTAGCGGGATTAACAATGAGCAGTTCTTC.

V gene TRBV20-1 combines with J gene TRBJ1-1, with a tentative D call TRBD1 (6 bases). The CDR3 has 13 residues. Trimming cost V 6 bases and J 1 base, with 12 bases left between them. Germline CDR1 reads DFQATT; CDR2 reads SNEGSKA (reference sequence). CDR3 in DNA: TGCAGTGCCGGCAGCAGGGGGAACACTGAAGCTTTCTTT. It yields the protein CSAGSRGNTEAFF.

In its sample, this clonotype was seen once. The chain employs TRBV30 and TRBJ1-6; D gene ambiguous. Germline CDR1 reads GTSNPN; CDR2 reads SVGIG (reference sequence). The V and J ends lost 1 base and 10 bases respectively, with 14 bases between them. The CDR3 contains 14 residues. The CDR3 loop reads CAWSEFPGTSPLHF. Written as DNA, the CDR3 is TGTGCCTGGAGTGAATTTCCAGGCACCTCACCCCTCCACTTT.

This clonotype has just a few counts. The gene calls are TRBV20-1 and TRBJ2-1; 9 bases are shared with TRBD2. Germline CDR1 and CDR2: DFQATT and SNEGSKA (reference sequence). The CDR3 extends over 12 amino acids. The V segment lost 4 bases and the J segment 7 bases; nucleotides outside the gene matches: 2. The CDR3 DNA follows: TGCAGTGCTATAGCGGGAGTTAATGAGCAGTTCTTC. Translated: CSAIAGVNEQFF.